This T cell receptor (beta chain) appears in the sequencing data of a study of T cell changes during pregnancy in multiple sclerosis. The CDR3 contains 18 residues. The germline V gene has CDR1 KGHSH and CDR2 LQKENI. The V end lost 2 bases, the J end lost 1 base, and 20 bases lay between the germline ends. The repertoire was sequenced with immunoSEQ multiplex PCR; TCRdb's copy has only in-frame clones and lacks some. The sample carries about 39,000 clones, 90% recorded once. The chain has TRBV18 and TRBJ2-5; D is uncertain. The clonotype comes from a female donor in good health, enrolled as a control in a pregnancy study. The material sequenced was CD4+ T cells from peripheral blood mononuclear cells, taken in the first trimester of pregnancy. The CDR3 DNA sequence: TGTGCCAGCTCACCAAGGAGAACTGATTCGGCCACCCAAGAGACCCAGTACTTC. Protein: CASSPRRTDSATQETQYF.